The present T cell receptor (beta chain) was sequenced within a study of cytomegalovirus exposure and HLA in healthy donors (dated by TCRdb to about 2017). At the level of the whole study: An earlier analysis of approximately 600 of the donors reported more than 250 Gb of sequence data and about 100 million unique TCR beta sequences from about 180 million T cells. Both class I and class II loci were covered by HLA typing, at four-digit resolution. Typing coverage varied by locus: about 620-630 donors for A, B, C, DRB1 and DQB1; more than 500 for DQA1; nearly 610 for DPA1; more than 450 for DPB1. Donor age, sex, ethnicity and CMV serostatus were compiled alongside the repertoire data. The study combined high-throughput TCR immunosequencing, statistical association of individual TCRs with disease status, and machine learning to predict cytomegalovirus infection status. Every repertoire in the discovery cohort had been generated on one and the same sequencing platform. A later analysis re-analyzed previously published TCR beta repertoires from roughly 690 donors and added high-resolution HLA genotyping to study TCR occurrence patterns. Four or five DR-DQ haplotypes were handled as single units for association and clustering because linkage in the cohort was strong. The later analysis used no new phenotypic data to find candidate immune exposures, relying instead on TCR beta sequences and their occurrence across donors. An earlier analysis of approximately 640 of the donors applied high-throughput TCR beta sequencing to assess whether each TCR beta V gene segment acted as functional or pseudogenic. An early release that covered 640 HLA-typed donors contained approximately 300 gigabases of sequencing data and tens of millions of unique TCR sequences. The T cell repertoires of some 700 subjects were profiled by immunosequencing and related to cytomegalovirus serostatus. Among a few hundred genotyped donors of the cohort, an average of approximately 230,000 unique TCR beta nucleotide sequences were sequenced per donor, about a sixth of them non-productive. The study aimed to test whether cataloging public T cell receptors could reveal signatures of past pathogen exposure. A later genetic analysis took genome-wide SNP genotypes for about three fifths of the 666 donors and used that subset as a discovery cohort. The genetic ancestry cluster associated with self-reported Caucasian donors included about 84% of the roughly 400 genotyped donors. Along with the roughly 670-subject first cohort, a separate validation cohort of around 120 different subjects was used.

The cohort consisted of 600 to 700 healthy bone marrow donors. All cohort members were sampled while nominally healthy, although unrecorded immune exposures were likely present. The donor tested CMV seronegative and was one of the 352 seronegative cohort members. Every donor gave a peripheral blood sample, and the peripheral blood mononuclear cells from that sample were used for TCR beta sequencing. Genomic DNA was extracted from the blood cell samples with the Qiagen DNeasy Blood Extraction Kit. In regard to this clone: Its specific antigen is unknown. No base qualities exist here, and no much larger clone lies one base off it.

The CDR3, from cysteine to phenylalanine, totals 14 residues. The sequence is cut down to CDR3 DNA, 42 bases in frame from base 1. V is pared back by 3 bases and J by 7 bases, with 14 bases lying between the germline termini. The germline V gene supplies CDR1 SGDLS and CDR2 YYNGEE. Libraries were constructed by the immunoSEQ multiplex PCR assay. A mixture of 60 forward primers for TCR Vbeta segments and 13 reverse primers for TCR Jbeta segments was used in the multiplex PCR. A multiplex PCR assay on genomic DNA amplified the CDR3 region of rearranged TCR beta genes. The Illumina HiSeq System was used to sequence the amplified TCR beta libraries as 87-base-pair reads. As for the authors' bioinformatics: A later analysis counted tens of millions of unique TCR beta chains across the 500 to 850 repertoires, and some 11 million of these chains were shared by at least two donors. Raw reads were error-corrected and collapsed into unique sequences with a nearest-neighbor algorithm that merged closely related sequences to remove PCR and sequencing errors. Alignment of CDR3 sequences to IMGT reference sequences was used to assign V, D and J gene segments. For a sequence to be retained, a match of at least six nucleotides was required to both a V gene segment and a J gene segment. Rearrangements were called productive when the CDR3 lacked stop codons and stayed in frame with V and J; all others were non-productive. Following IMGT convention, CDR3 was defined as the stretch from the second conserved V-encoded cysteine to the conserved J-encoded phenylalanine. The earlier analysis of about 500 of the donors excluded sequences that lacked an unambiguous match to a single V gene segment. An earlier analysis of several hundred of the donors classified V segments as functional when productive rearrangements were above 56.7% and as segregating when the standard deviation between donors was above 5%. A statistical classification framework was built for diagnosing cytomegalovirus status from the catalog of TCR beta chain sequences. In a later analysis, V and J genes were assigned by comparing TCR nucleotide sequences against IMGT/GENE-DB human TR gene sequences. In a later analysis, CDR3 sequences and most-parsimonious VDJ recombination scenarios were assigned using the TCRdist pipeline. A later analysis defined each TCR beta chain by its CDR3 amino acid sequence plus V-gene family, and excluded reads lacking a unique V-gene family. As a way to deal with suspected cross-contamination and a sequencing artifact, a later analysis dropped more than 500 nucleotide sequences that were highly shared and had low generation probability. In a later analysis, a clonal expansion index was calculated for each public chain from normalized within-repertoire ranks of inferred template counts. In a later analysis, generation probabilities were computed with a VDJ recombination model fitted to out-of-frame rearrangements, and the resulting probabilities were checked against IGoR. A later analysis scored TCR-TCR, TCR-HLA and TCR-CMV co-occurrence with hypergeometric tests, applying a repertoire-size bias correction to TCR pairs. In a later analysis, false discovery rates were estimated by permuting HLA or CMV assignments 20 times. In a later analysis, co-occurring TCRs were grouped with DBSCAN, and TCRdist sequence similarity was added when clustering was performed within HLA-allele-positive subsets. For co-occurrence clustering, repertoires with fewer than 30,000 or more than 120,000 public chains were excluded, along with roughly 5 repertoires with anomalous nucleotide sharing. TCRdb took over this immuneACCESS table, retaining in-frame rearrangements with V and J assigned. Such tables are incomplete; in checked studies, under half of the missing clones stem from an unresolved V gene, and the remainder is unexplained. V and J calls and clone size are those listed in that table; D and trimming were worked out from the DNA. The sample table holds about 210,000 clones, of which about 88% were seen once. Of the sample, 0.24% is held by the ten largest clones.

Study-wide conclusions, independent of this receptor: Linkage disequilibrium might explain the correlated functional status among segregating V segments, but an unknown experimental factor could not be excluded. At a false discovery rate of 0.05, a later analysis linked 15,000 to 20,000 TCR beta sequences to specific HLA alleles. Cytomegalovirus status was reported to be diagnosed by the classifier with high specificity and sensitivity in both the original and validation cohorts. In vitro tests confirmed that three of the cytomegalovirus-associated TCR beta chains recognize cytomegalovirus antigens. The earlier analysis of some 540 of the donors excluded roughly 17 rarely observed V segments, including chromosome 9 orphons, because counts were too low. A later analysis reported that several top co-occurrence clusters appeared linked to parvovirus B19, influenza, CMV and Epstein-Barr virus. A further reported finding was that TCR beta sequences accurately predicted the HLA-A and HLA-B alleles for most subjects in the first cohort. When HLA alleles, especially DR and DQ, strongly co-occurred, TCR associations were difficult to assign to individual alleles. A cluster of highly shared sequence variants was judged likely to be a technical artifact of the sequencing pipeline. In a later genetic analysis, a missense DCLRE1C variant was associated with V-gene and J-gene trimming of TCR beta chains, and the association was replicated in an independent cohort. The authors suggested that the approach could potentially be generalized to other disease states and immunological phenotypes. Compared with equally common non-associated chains, HLA-associated TCR beta chains in a later analysis were more clonally expanded and had lower generation probabilities. Because the 87-base-pair reads could not distinguish some IMGT-functional V segments, including TRBV6-2 and TRBV6-3, those segments were excluded. In a later genetic analysis, fewer N-insertions in productive TCRs were reported among donors in an Asian-associated ancestry cluster than the 666-donor mean. Most CMV-associated TCR beta chains appeared to be HLA-restricted in a later analysis, and the HLA associations seemed to be driven largely by CMV exposure. HLA typing was unavailable for some donors at each locus, so association tests used only the typed subset. A total of roughly 160 TCR beta chains were listed by the study as associated with cytomegalovirus. CMV serostatus was the only immune exposure information available for the cohort. According to a later analysis, TCR association rates differed among HLA loci, with DRB1 alleles showing the most associated TCRs and HLA-C alleles showing the fewest. Most TCR sequences were observed very rarely across donors, whereas some public TCRs were present in many individuals. Presence/absence analyses assumed roughly uniform sequencing depth across donors, an assumption that may not hold. In this cohort, only TCR beta chains were sequenced, and detectable features were limited by the absence of alpha or paired-chain data. Broadly in line with IMGT annotations, most TCR beta V segments showed up in productive rearrangements about 90% or about 30% of the time in an earlier analysis of approximately 600 of the donors.

The receptor's source is a girl aged 2 to 10 in good health and CMV-seronegative. The sequenced material came from PBMCs. This chain joins TRBV9 to TRBJ2-1; TRBD1 is perhaps the D gene, given 5 matching bases. CDR3 protein: CASSAGHNENEQFF. The bases are TGTGCCAGCAGCGCCGGACATAACGAGAATGAGCAGTTCTTC.